This T cell receptor (beta chain) was recorded in a study of shared clonotypes between healthy human individuals. General study points: Exclusively blood specimens were collected; tissue repertoires likely differ.

For this clone: Its target is not known.

The study separated CD4+ cells into CD45RA+ naive and CD45RA-negative memory subsets. At the deep level, the assay was run. Sequencing used immunoSEQ multiplex PCR; TCRdb keeps in-frame clones, though not all of them. The table records some 2.3 million clones, 80% to 95% of them present only once. Trimming took off 0 bases at V and 10 bases at J, with 14 bases between the two ends. Germline V gene sequence: CDR1 SGHRS, CDR2 YFSETQ. The CDR3 extends over 14 amino acids. This receptor was obtained from a man younger than 30 in good health. Some clones in this sample may be carry-over from other donors' samples. This chain joins TRBV5-1 and TRBJ2-1; D is uncertain. The sequencing input was naive CD4+ T cells from PBMCs. Subset defined: CD45RA+ positively selected. The CDR3 is CASSLGTPETEQFF. CDR3 sequence (DNA): TGCGCCAGCAGCTTGGGGACCCCTGAGACGGAGCAGTTCTTC.